This T cell receptor beta chain came from a study of control samples from healthy donors and cancer patients. The CDR3 runs to 13 residues. Germline-derived CDR1 and CDR2 are KGHSH and LQKENI. With 5 bases removed from V and 2 bases from J, the gap between germline ends came to 9 bases. TCRdb's table, derived via immunoSEQ multiplex PCR, lists solely in-frame clones and lacks some. There are some 130,000 clones in the sample; 90% occur only once, and roughly 2.6% lies in the top ten. The receptor was isolated from a man aged 40-50 years in good health. V gene TRBV18 combines with J gene TRBJ1-2; D gene unclear. The material sequenced was blood. This CDR3 is CASSFDANYGYTF. Written as DNA, the CDR3 is TGTGCCAGCTCATTCGATGCCAACTATGGCTACACCTTC. Full variable domain (outside the CDR3, taken from reference TRBV18 and TRBJ1-2): NAGVMQNPRHLVRRRGQEARLRCSPMKGHSHVYWYRQLPEEGLKFMVYLQKENIIDESGMPKERFSAEFPKEGPSILRIQQVVRGDSAAYFCASSFDANYGYTFGSGTRLTVV.